Presented here are 3 T cell receptor beta chains from one specimen sequenced in a study of T-cell memory formation after mild COVID-19. TCRdb called the 5' RACE reads again in MiXCR, with one record for every CDR3 protein. Of some 130,000 distinct CDR3 sequences in the sample, roughly 15% are singletons; the top ten hold approximately 14%. The specimen sequenced was PBMCs or a T cell subset sorted from them (not recorded which). These receptors were taken from an adult woman who had mild COVID-19 (a few samples of this study predate the infection). Cell type and time point are not known.

The V gene is TRBV6-1, the J gene TRBJ2-5; D possibly matches TRBD1 or TRBD2 (6 bases each). The germline V gene has CDR1 MNHNS and CDR2 SASEGT. This CDR3 is 14 amino acids long. Trimming cost V 3 bases and J 3 bases, with 11 bases left between them. For the CDR3, the DNA is TGTGCCAGCAGTGACGGCGGGACAAAAGAGACCCAGTACTTC. This translates into CASSDGGTKETQYF.

This clonotype was seen only once. The chain recombines TRBV29-1 with TRBJ1-4, with 12 bases fitting TRBD1. The CDR3 loop spans 19 amino acids. Germline V gene lookup returns CDR1 SQVTM and CDR2 ANQGSEA. The V segment lost 6 bases and the J segment 4 bases; nucleotides outside the gene matches: 18. CDR3 DNA sequence: TGCAGCGTGGGCCAACCAGGGACAGGGGGCGCTTACCTTAATGAAAAACTGTTTTTT. This sequence encodes CSVGQPGTGGAYLNEKLFF.

Only a few counts were recorded for this clonotype. The gene calls are TRBV5-6 and TRBJ1-5, with 7 bases identical to TRBD1. V shed 7 bases, J shed 4 bases, and the junction held 8 bases outside the gene matches. The CDR3 is 14 amino acids. Looked up from germline, CDR1 is SGHDT and CDR2 is YYEEEE. The CDR3 nucleotides read TGTGCCAGCTCCTCCCGGGACAGAAATCAGCCCCAGCATTTT. Its protein product is CASSSRDRNQPQHF.